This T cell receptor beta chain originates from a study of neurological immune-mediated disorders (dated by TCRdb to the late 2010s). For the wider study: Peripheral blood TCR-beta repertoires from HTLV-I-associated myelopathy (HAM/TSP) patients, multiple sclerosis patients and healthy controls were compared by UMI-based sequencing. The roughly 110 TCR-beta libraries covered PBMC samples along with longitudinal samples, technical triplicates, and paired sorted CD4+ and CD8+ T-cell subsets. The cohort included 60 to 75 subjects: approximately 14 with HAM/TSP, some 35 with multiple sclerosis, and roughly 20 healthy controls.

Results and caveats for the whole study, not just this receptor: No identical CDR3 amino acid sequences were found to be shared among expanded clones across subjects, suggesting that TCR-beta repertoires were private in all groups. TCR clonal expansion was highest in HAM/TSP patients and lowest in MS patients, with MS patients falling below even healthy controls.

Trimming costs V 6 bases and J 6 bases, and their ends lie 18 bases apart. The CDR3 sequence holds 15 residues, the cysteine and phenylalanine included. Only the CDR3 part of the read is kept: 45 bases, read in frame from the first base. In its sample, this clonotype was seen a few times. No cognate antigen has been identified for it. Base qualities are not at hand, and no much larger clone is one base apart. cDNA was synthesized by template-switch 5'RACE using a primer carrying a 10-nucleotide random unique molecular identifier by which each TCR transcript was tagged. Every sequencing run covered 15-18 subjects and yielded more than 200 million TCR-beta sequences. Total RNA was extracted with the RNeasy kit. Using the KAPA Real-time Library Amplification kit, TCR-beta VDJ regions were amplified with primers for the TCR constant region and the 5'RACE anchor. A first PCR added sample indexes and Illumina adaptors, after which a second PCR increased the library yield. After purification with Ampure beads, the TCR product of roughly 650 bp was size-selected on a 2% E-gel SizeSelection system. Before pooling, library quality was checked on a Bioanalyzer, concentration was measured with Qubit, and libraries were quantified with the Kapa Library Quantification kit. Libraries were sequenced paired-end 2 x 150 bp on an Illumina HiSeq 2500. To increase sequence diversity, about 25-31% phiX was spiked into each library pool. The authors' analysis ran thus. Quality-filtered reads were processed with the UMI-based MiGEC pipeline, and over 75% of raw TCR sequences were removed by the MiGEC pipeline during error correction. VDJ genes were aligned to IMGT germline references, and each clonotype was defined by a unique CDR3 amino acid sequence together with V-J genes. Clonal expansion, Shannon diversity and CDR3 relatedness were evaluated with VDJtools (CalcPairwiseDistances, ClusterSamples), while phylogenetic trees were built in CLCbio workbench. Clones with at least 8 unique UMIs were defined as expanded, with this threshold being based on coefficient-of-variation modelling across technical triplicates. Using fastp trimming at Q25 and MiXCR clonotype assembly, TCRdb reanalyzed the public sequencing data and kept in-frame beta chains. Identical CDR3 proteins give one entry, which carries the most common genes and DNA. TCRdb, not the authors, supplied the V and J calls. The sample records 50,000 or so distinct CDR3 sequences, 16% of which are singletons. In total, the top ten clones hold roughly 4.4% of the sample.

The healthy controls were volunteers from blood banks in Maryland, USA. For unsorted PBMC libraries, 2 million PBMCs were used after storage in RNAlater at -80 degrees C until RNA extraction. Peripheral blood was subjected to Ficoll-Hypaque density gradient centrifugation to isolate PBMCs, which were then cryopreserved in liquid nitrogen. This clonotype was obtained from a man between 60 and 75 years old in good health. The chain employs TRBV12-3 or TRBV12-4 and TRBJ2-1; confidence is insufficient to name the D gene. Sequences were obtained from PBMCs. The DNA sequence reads TGTGCCAGCAGCTATCCCATAGGATCGTCCAATGAGCAGTTCTTC. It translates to CASSYPIGSSNEQFF.